The 30 T cell receptor beta chains given below trace back to one sample, sequenced in a study of early T cells in non-severe SARS-CoV-2 infection. Each CDR3 protein gets one entry after TCRdb re-called the 5' RACE reads with MiXCR. The table includes roughly 60,000 distinct CDR3 sequences, approximately 12% detected once. The sequenced sample consisted of whole blood. The receptors shown here come from an adult who was a healthcare worker with PCR-confirmed SARS-CoV-2 infection or an uninfected control (not recorded which).

This clonotype occurred a few times. This chain joins TRBV7-9 and TRBJ2-1, with 13 bases lining up with TRBD2. Germline values: CDR1 SEHNR, CDR2 FQNEAQ (reference sequence). The CDR3 has 16 amino acids. The ends lost 5 bases at V and 10 bases at J; junction bases unmatched: 11. The CDR3 is CASSPPGLAGPGEQFF. The CDR3 coding sequence is TGTGCCAGCAGCCCGCCGGGACTAGCGGGACCGGGGGAGCAGTTCTTC.

The chain has TRBV6-2 or TRBV6-3 and TRBJ2-1; 10 nucleotides align to TRBD2. With 2 bases clipped from V and 13 bases from J, the junction kept 2 bases outside the gene matches. The CDR3 is made up of 12 amino acids. The germline V gene has CDR1 MNHEY and CDR2 SVGEGT. Here the CDR3 reads CASSYTSGTQFF. DNA for the CDR3: TGTGCCAGCAGTTACACTAGCGGGACTCAGTTCTTC.

This clonotype has just a few counts. J is TRBJ2-1 and V is TRBV29-1; 12 positions match TRBD2. J gave up 7 bases and V 2 bases, and 3 bases lay outside the gene matches. The CDR3 loop spans 14 amino acids. CDR1 is SQVTM and CDR2 is ANQGSEA in the germline V gene. Here the CDR3 DNA reads TGCAGCGTTGAACTAGCGGGAGGGTGGAATGAGCAGTTCTTC. Its protein is CSVELAGGWNEQFF.

This clonotype was seen once. V is TRBV29-1 and J is TRBJ1-1, with a tentative D call TRBD1 (5 bases). CDR3 length: 13 amino acids. CDR1 SQVTM and CDR2 ANQGSEA come from the germline V gene. Trimming stripped 6 bases from V and 6 bases from J, with 17 bases between. The CDR3 loop reads CSVRLGEFAEAFF. In DNA, the CDR3 is TGCAGCGTCCGTCTAGGGGAGTTCGCTGAAGCTTTCTTT.

This clonotype occurred a few times. CDR3 sequence reads: CASMRTPTYNEQFF. CDR3 sequence (DNA): TGCGCCAGCATGCGGACCCCGACCTACAATGAGCAGTTCTTC. The chain joins TRBV10-2 to TRBJ2-1; D remains ambiguous. Germline CDR1 and CDR2: WSHSY and SAAADI. The CDR3 covers 14 residues. Trimming stripped 7 bases from V and 2 bases from J, with 12 bases between.

The chain carries TRBV19 and TRBJ1-5; 8 nucleotides line up with TRBD1. The trim removed 5 bases at V and 2 bases at J, leaving 5 bases unmatched. The germline V gene encodes CDR1 LNHDA and CDR2 SQIVND (reference sequence). The CDR3 covers 15 residues. The CDR3 sequence is CASSGQGARNQPQHF. CDR3 bases: TGTGCCAGTAGTGGACAGGGAGCTCGCAATCAGCCCCAGCATTTT. The full variable domain, in which reference TRBV19 and TRBJ1-5 provide the parts outside the CDR3, is DGGITQSPKYLFRKEGQNVTLSCEQNLNHDAMYWYRQDPGQGLRLIYYSQIVNDFQKGDIAEGYSVSREKKESFPLTVTSAQKNPTAFYLCASSGQGARNQPQHFGDGTRLSIL.

The chain uses TRBV27 and TRBJ2-7; D is ambiguous. There are 16 residues in the CDR3. The ends were cut back, 4 bases at V and 6 bases at J, with 22 bases in the middle. Germline-derived CDR1 and CDR2 are MNHEY and SMNVEV (reference sequence). The DNA of the CDR3 is TGTGCCAGCAGTTCAAACCCCTTGGTAGTAGGGTCCGAGCAGTACTTC. Translating gives CASSSNPLVVGSEQYF.

This clonotype has a handful of counts. The J gene is TRBJ2-1, the V gene TRBV10-3; D not resolved. CDR3 length: 12 residues. Trimming left V 4 bases short and J 8 bases short, with 9 bases between. The V gene's germline CDR1 is ENHRY and CDR2 SYGVKD. In DNA form, the CDR3 reads TGTGCCATCAGTGGAGCCGGCTATGAGCAGTTCTTC. It translates to CAISGAGYEQFF.

In its sample, this clonotype was seen a few times. The rearrangement joins TRBV5-1 to TRBJ2-2; 7 bases align to TRBD2. There are 15 residues in the CDR3. V shed 0 bases and J 5 bases; nucleotides not matched to a gene: 4. Germline CDR1 and CDR2: SGHRS and YFSETQ. The CDR3 region has the DNA TGCGCCAGCAGCTTGGCGGCGGGAGAAACCGGGGAGCTGTTTTTT. Encoded protein: CASSLAAGETGELFF.

The chain is built from TRBV5-6 and TRBJ1-4; maybe TRBD1 (5 bases). Germline V lookup: CDR1 SGHDT, CDR2 YYEEEE. Trimming pared 4 bases from V and 5 bases from J, leaving 12 bases between. The CDR3 loop spans 14 amino acids. CDR3 sequence reads: CASSPGPTNEKLFF. The DNA for the CDR3 is TGTGCCAGCAGCCCGGGACCCACAAATGAAAAACTGTTTTTT.

This rearrangement joins TRBV6-6 to TRBJ1-1; unclear D gene. CDR3 length: 15 residues. CDR1 is MNHNY, CDR2 SVGAGI, per germline (reference sequence). Trimming took off 2 bases at V and 1 base at J, with 11 bases between the two ends. The DNA of the CDR3 is TGTGCCAGCAGTTACGAGGCCAGTCGGAACACTGAAGCTTTCTTT. Translating gives CASSYEASRNTEAFF.

With regard to this clonotype: A read error may produce the germline difference seen at one junction end. The genes are TRBV2 and TRBJ2-1; 13 nucleotides match TRBD2. There are 16 residues in the CDR3. Germline V lookup: CDR1 SNHLY, CDR2 FYNNEI. CDR3 nucleotides: TGTGCCAGCAGGGAAGGACTAGCGGGGGCTTACAATGAGCAGTTCTTC. Protein sequence: CASREGLAGAYNEQFF.

This clonotype was counted a few times. The chain carries TRBV7-6 and TRBJ2-7, with a weak D call TRBD1 (6 bases). The germline CDR1 and CDR2 sequences are SGHVS and FNYEAQ. CDR3 length equals 14 residues. With 5 bases removed from V and 0 bases from J, the gap between germline ends came to 11 bases. In DNA, the CDR3 is TGTGCCAGCAGCCGACAGGAGCACTCCTACGAGCAGTACTTC. This encodes CASSRQEHSYEQYF.

This clonotype was found a few times. This chain links TRBV6-6 with TRBJ2-2; the D is unclear. Germline V gives CDR1 MNHNY, CDR2 SVGAGI (reference sequence). This CDR3 is 13 amino acids long. V lost 4 bases and J 3 bases, leaving 6 bases between the germline ends. CDR3 region: CASSSSYTGELFF. The DNA for the CDR3 is TGTGCCAGCAGTTCTTCCTACACCGGGGAGCTGTTTTTT.

This clonotype has more than one count but fewer than ten. The chain employs TRBV20-1 and TRBJ2-7, with D possibly matching TRBD2 (6 bases). The CDR3 sequence is 14 residues long. Germline CDR1 reads DFQATT; CDR2 reads SNEGSKA (reference sequence). The CDR3 DNA reads TGCAGAGCCAGTATGGGGGAGGCAGGTTACGAGCAGTACTTC. It translates to CRASMGEAGYEQYF.

V gene TRBV7-9 combines with J gene TRBJ2-7; no firm D call. The germline V and J ends were trimmed by 1 base and 3 bases, with 4 bases remaining between them. The V gene's germline CDR1 is SEHNR and CDR2 FQNEAQ (reference sequence). This CDR3 spans 12 amino acids. DNA of the CDR3: TGTGCCAGCAGCTTAGAGTACTACGAGCAGTACTTC. It translates to CASSLEYYEQYF.

This clonotype was detected ten times or more. This sequence joins TRBV14 and TRBJ1-1; D not resolved. The CDR3 totals 14 residues. The V gene's germline CDR1 is SGHDN and CDR2 FVKESK. V was shortened by 0 bases and J by 3 bases, with 8 bases between the two germline ends. The CDR3 here is CASSQDGPYTEAFF. In nucleotides, the CDR3 is TGTGCCAGCAGCCAAGATGGACCTTACACTGAAGCTTTCTTT.

This clonotype was recorded at least ten times. CDR3 region: CASSQVVSGPNRGPEAFF. The CDR3 DNA reads TGCGCCAGCAGCCAAGTAGTGTCAGGACCGAATAGGGGCCCTGAAGCTTTCTTT. This chain connects TRBV4-1 to TRBJ1-1, with a tentative D call TRBD1 (5 bases). The CDR3 covers 18 residues. Germline V gene sequence: CDR1 MGHRA, CDR2 YSYEKL. The V end lost 1 base, the J end lost 6 bases, and 24 bases lay between the germline ends.

The chain carries TRBV7-2 and TRBJ1-5; D remains unclear. V lost 5 bases, J lost 4 bases, and 12 bases lay in between. The CDR3 covers 14 residues. Per the germline V gene, CDR1 is SGHTA and CDR2 is FQGNSA. The chain's CDR3 is CASSQGSSNQPQHF. CDR3 nucleotides: TGTGCCAGCAGCCAAGGCAGTTCTAATCAGCCCCAGCATTTT. Drawing the rest from reference TRBV7-2 and TRBJ1-5, the complete variable domain is GAGVSQSPSNKVTEKGKDVELRCDPISGHTALYWYRQSLGQGLEFLIYFQGNSAPDKSGLPSDRFSAERTGGSVSTLTIQRTQQEDSAVYLCASSQGSSNQPQHFGDGTRLSIL.

The sample holds many counts of this clonotype. The V and J genes are TRBV5-1 and TRBJ2-2; 7 bases are shared with TRBD2. Germline CDR1 SGHRS, CDR2 YFSETQ. Trimming took 2 bases from V and 6 from J; bases not matched to a gene: 4. CDR3 length: 14 amino acids. The CDR3 is CASSFEGGAGELFF. The CDR3 region has the DNA TGCGCCAGCAGCTTCGAGGGAGGGGCCGGGGAGCTGTTTTTT.

This clonotype was detected ten times or more. The V gene is TRBV30, the J gene TRBJ1-2; 8 bases match TRBD1. Trimming at V came to 7 bases and at J to 6 bases, leaving 4 bases not matched to a gene. The CDR3 loop spans 11 amino acids. Germline CDR1 is GTSNPN and CDR2 is SVGIG (reference sequence). CDR3 in DNA: TGTGCCTCCCCGGACAGGGATGGCTACACCTTC. It codes for CASPDRDGYTF.

This clonotype showed up many times. The chain carries TRBV20-1 and TRBJ1-2, with D tentatively TRBD1 (6 bases). CDR3 size: 14 residues. The V gene's germline CDR1 is DFQATT and CDR2 SNEGSKA (reference sequence). With 3 bases removed from V and 5 bases from J, the gap between germline ends came to 16 bases. The CDR3 loop is CSARESGTPYGYTF. In DNA form, the CDR3 reads TGCAGTGCTAGGGAATCCGGGACACCTTATGGCTACACCTTC.

The chain joins TRBV2 to TRBJ2-2, with a weak D call TRBD1 (6 bases). There are 14 residues in the CDR3. V was cut by 6 bases and J by 2 bases, with 10 bases left in between. Germline CDR1 is SNHLY and CDR2 is FYNNEI. In DNA form, the CDR3 reads TGTGCCAGCAGCGCACAGGGAAACACCGGGGAGCTGTTTTTT. This sequence encodes CASSAQGNTGELFF.

The J gene is TRBJ2-1, the V gene TRBV5-1; TRBD2 aligns across 14 bases. Trimming removed 6 bases from V and 9 bases from J; junction bases left unmatched: 8. Germline values: CDR1 SGHRS, CDR2 YFSETQ. There are 15 residues in the CDR3. CDR3 sequence: CASTTGTSGSVEQFF. CDR3 nucleotides: TGCGCCAGCACTACCGGGACTAGCGGGAGTGTTGAGCAGTTCTTC.

This clonotype was observed a few times. The chain recombines TRBV5-6 with TRBJ2-1, with 10 nucleotides matching TRBD2. CDR3 length equals 16 residues. The V segment lost 4 bases and the J segment 4 bases; nucleotides outside the gene matches: 8. Germline V gives CDR1 SGHDT, CDR2 YYEEEE. The CDR3 reads CASSPSRTSGYNEQFF. The CDR3 coding sequence is TGTGCCAGCAGCCCTAGCCGGACTAGCGGATACAATGAGCAGTTCTTC. Full variable domain (rest looked up from reference TRBV5-6 and TRBJ2-1): DAGVTQSPTHLIKTRGQQVTLRCSPKSGHDTVSWYQQALGQGPQFIFQYYEEEERQRGNFPDRFSGHQFPNYSSELNVNALLLGDSALYLCASSPSRTSGYNEQFFGPGTRLTVL.

This clonotype occurred a few times. V gene TRBV18 combines with J gene TRBJ1-1; TRBD1 matches at 7 bases. The CDR3 runs 13 residues. Germline loops: CDR1 KGHSH, CDR2 LQKENI. V dropped 4 bases and J dropped 3; count of bases not matched to a gene: 2. Here the CDR3 DNA reads TGTGCCAGCTCACTCACAGGGGACACTGAAGCTTTCTTT. This sequence encodes CASSLTGDTEAFF.

The sample holds a few counts of this clonotype. The conserved final phenylalanine or tryptophan is absent from the CDR3, which likely points to a read error. It is unclear where the CDR3 begins or ends on the DNA, so no DNA is shown, and the CDR3 is as TCRdb lists it. This rearrangement joins TRBV28 to TRBJ1-2. CDR1 is MDHEN, CDR2 SYDVKM, per germline. The CDR3 numbers 11 amino acids, ends counted. This CDR3 reads CASRSAGPAAL.

This clonotype came up many times. The chain recombines TRBV9 with TRBJ2-5; D tentatively fits TRBD1 or TRBD2 (5 bases each). The V and J ends lost 2 bases and 4 bases respectively, with 15 bases between them. Germline CDR1 reads SGDLS; CDR2 reads YYNGEE. The CDR3 is 15 amino acids. The CDR3 loop reads CASSVTGTNVETQYF. CDR3 in DNA: TGTGCCAGCAGCGTCACCGGGACCAATGTAGAGACCCAGTACTTC.

This clonotype was counted only a few times. The rearrangement links TRBV28 to TRBJ2-1, with 7 bases matching TRBD1. V gave up 6 bases and J gave up 4 bases; unmatched junction bases: 3. CDR1 and CDR2 from the germline V gene are MDHEN and SYDVKM. The CDR3 is made up of 13 amino acids. CDR3 DNA sequence: TGTGCCAGCAGACAGGACAGGTACAATGAGCAGTTCTTC. As protein: CASRQDRYNEQFF.

The chain has TRBV28 and TRBJ2-2, with no clear D. Germline CDR1 and CDR2: MDHEN and SYDVKM. This CDR3 is built from 12 residues. The germline V and J ends were trimmed by 3 bases and 8 bases, with 7 bases remaining between them. CDR3 protein: CASSFPRGELFF. The CDR3 nucleotides are TGTGCCAGCAGTTTCCCCCGGGGGGAGCTGTTTTTT.